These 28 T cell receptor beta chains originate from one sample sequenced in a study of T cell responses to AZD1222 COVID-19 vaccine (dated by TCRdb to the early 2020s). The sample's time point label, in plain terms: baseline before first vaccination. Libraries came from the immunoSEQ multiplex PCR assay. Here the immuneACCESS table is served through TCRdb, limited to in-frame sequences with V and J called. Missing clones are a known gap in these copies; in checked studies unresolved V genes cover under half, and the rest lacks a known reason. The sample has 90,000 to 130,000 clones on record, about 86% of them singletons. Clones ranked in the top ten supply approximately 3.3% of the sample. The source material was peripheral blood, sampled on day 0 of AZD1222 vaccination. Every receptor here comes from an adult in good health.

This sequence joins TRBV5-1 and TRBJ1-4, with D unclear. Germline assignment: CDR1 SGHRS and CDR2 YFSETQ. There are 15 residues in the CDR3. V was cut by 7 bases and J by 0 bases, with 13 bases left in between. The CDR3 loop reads CASAARAPTNEKLFF. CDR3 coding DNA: TGCGCCAGCGCCGCGCGGGCCCCAACTAATGAAAAACTGTTTTTT. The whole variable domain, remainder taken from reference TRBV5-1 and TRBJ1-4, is KAGVTQTPRYLIKTRGQQVTLSCSPISGHRSVSWYQQTPGQGLQFLFEYFSETQRNKGNFPGRFSGRQFSNSRSEMNVSTLELGDSALYLCASAARAPTNEKLFFGSGTQLSVL.

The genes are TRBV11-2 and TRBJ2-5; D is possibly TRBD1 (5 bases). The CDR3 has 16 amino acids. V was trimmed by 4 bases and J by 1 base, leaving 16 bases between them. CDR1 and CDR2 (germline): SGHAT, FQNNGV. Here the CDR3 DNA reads TGTGCCAGCAGCTCCGGCTCTGGGCAGGGCCAAGAGACCCAGTACTTC. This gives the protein CASSSGSGQGQETQYF.

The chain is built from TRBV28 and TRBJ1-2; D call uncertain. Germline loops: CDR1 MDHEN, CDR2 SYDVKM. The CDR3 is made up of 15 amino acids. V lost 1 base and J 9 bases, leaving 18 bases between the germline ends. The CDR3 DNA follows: TGTGCCAGCAGTTTATACGCCGGTTCATTCTCAAGCTACACCTTC. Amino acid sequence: CASSLYAGSFSSYTF.

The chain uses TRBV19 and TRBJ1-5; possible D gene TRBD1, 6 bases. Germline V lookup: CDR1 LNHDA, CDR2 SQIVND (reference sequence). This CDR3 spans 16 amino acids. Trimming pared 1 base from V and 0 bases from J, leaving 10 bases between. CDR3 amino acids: CASSIVSGDSNQPQHF. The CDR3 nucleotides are TGTGCCAGTAGTATAGTGTCAGGGGATAGCAATCAGCCCCAGCATTTT.

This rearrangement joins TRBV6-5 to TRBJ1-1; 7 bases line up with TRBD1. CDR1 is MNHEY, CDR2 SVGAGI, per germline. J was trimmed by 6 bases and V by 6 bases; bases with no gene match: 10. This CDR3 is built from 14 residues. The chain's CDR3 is CASRTTGYPSEAFF. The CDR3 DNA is TGTGCCAGCAGAACGACAGGGTACCCCTCTGAAGCTTTCTTT.

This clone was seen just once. The CDR3 region has the DNA TGCAGTGCTAGTCTCAGGCCCGCAAACGAAGCTTTCTTT. Translated: CSASLRPANEAFF. V and J are TRBV20-1 and TRBJ1-1; D remains ambiguous. V shed 3 bases and J shed 8 bases, with 16 bases lying between them. CDR1 DFQATT and CDR2 SNEGSKA come from the germline V gene (reference sequence). The length of the CDR3 is 13 residues.

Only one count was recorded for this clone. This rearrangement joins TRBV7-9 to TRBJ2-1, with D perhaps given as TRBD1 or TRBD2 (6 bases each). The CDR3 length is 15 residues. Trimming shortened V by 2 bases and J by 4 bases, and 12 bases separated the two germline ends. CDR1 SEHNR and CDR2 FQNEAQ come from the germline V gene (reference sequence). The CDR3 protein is CASSLPGAGYNEQFF. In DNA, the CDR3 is TGTGCCAGCAGCTTACCGGGGGCGGGGTACAATGAGCAGTTCTTC.

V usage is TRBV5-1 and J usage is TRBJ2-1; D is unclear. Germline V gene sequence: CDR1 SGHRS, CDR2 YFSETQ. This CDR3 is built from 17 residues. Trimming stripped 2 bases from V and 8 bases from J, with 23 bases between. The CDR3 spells CASSFLSGSNTPYEQFF. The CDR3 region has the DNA TGCGCCAGCAGCTTCCTGTCCGGCTCAAACACCCCATATGAGCAGTTCTTC.

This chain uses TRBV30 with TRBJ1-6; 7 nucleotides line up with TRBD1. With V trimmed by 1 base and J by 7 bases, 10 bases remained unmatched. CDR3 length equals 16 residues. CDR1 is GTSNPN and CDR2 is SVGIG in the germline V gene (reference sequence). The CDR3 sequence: CAWSDIAGTDNSPLHF. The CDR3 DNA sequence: TGTGCCTGGAGTGATATTGCCGGGACAGACAATTCACCCCTCCACTTT.

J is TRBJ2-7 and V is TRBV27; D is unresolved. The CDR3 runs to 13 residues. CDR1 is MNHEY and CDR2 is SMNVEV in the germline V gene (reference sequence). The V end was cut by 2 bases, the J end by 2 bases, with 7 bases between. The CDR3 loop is CASSLGVTYEQYF. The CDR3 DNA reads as TGTGCCAGCAGTTTAGGTGTAACCTACGAGCAGTACTTC.

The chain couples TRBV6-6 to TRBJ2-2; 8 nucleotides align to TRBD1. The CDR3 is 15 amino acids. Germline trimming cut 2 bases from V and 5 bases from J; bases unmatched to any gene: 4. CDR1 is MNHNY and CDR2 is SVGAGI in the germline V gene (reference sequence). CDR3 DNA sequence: TGTGCCAGCAGTTACACGGGACAGGAGACCGGGGAGCTGTTTTTT. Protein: CASSYTGQETGELFF.

This CDR3 reads CASNREGLGQGAQGYTF. The CDR3 DNA reads TGTGCCAGCAACCGCGAGGGGCTGGGACAGGGGGCGCAGGGCTACACCTTC. This rearrangement joins TRBV2 to TRBJ1-2, with TRBD1 matching 12 bases. Germline-derived CDR1 and CDR2 are SNHLY and FYNNEI. After removal of 7 bases from V and 8 bases from J, the junction contained 17 bases not matched to a gene. This CDR3 region has 17 residues.

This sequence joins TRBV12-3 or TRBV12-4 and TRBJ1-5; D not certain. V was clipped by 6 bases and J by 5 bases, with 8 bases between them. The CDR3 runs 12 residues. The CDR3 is CASRNPDQPQHF. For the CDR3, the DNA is TGTGCCAGCAGAAACCCAGATCAGCCCCAGCATTTT.

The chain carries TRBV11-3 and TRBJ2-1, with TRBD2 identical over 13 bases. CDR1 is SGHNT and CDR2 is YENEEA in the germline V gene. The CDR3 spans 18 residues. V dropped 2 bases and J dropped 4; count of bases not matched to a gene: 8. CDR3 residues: CASSLFTSGGADYNEQFF. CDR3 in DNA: TGTGCCAGCAGCTTATTTACTAGCGGGGGGGCTGATTACAATGAGCAGTTCTTC.

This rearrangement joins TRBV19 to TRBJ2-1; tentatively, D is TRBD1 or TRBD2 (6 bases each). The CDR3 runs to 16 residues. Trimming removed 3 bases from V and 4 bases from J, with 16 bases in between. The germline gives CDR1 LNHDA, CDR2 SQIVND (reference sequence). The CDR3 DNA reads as TGTGCCAGTAGTATTGGTAACGGGGGCCGATACAATGAGCAGTTCTTC. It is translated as CASSIGNGGRYNEQFF.

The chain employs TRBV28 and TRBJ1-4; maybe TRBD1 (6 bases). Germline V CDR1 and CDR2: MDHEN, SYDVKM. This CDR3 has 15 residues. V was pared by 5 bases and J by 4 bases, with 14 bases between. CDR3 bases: TGTGCCAGCAGTCCGCCACAGGGTAATAATGAAAAACTGTTTTTT. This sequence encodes CASSPPQGNNEKLFF.

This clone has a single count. This chain's CDR3 is CASSMTRGNYNEQFF. The CDR3 DNA follows: TGTGCCAGCAGCATGACCAGGGGCAACTACAATGAGCAGTTCTTC. V usage is TRBV6-5 and J usage is TRBJ2-1; possibly TRBD1 for D (6 bases). V dropped 6 bases and J dropped 3 bases, with 15 bases sitting between them. This CDR3 has 15 residues. From germline, CDR1 is MNHEY and CDR2 SVGAGI.

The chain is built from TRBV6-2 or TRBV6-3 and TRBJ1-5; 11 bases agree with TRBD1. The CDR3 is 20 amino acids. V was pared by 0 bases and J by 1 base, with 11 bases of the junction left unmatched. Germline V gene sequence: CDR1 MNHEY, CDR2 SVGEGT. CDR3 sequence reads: CASSYSRTGGVVLSNQPQHF. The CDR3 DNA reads TGTGCCAGCAGTTACTCTCGGACAGGGGGCGTAGTATTGAGCAATCAGCCCCAGCATTTT.

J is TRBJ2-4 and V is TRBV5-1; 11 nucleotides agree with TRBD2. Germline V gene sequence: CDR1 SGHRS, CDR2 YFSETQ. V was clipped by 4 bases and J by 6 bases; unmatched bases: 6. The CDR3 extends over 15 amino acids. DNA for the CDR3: TGCGCCAGCAGCCCGGGAACTAGCGGGGGAAACATTCAGTACTTC. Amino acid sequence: CASSPGTSGGNIQYF.

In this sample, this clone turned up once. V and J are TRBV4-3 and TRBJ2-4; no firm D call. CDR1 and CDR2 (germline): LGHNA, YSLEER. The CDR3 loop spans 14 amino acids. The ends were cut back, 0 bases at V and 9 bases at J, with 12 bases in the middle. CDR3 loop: CASSQDFGRSIQYF. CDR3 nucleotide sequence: TGCGCCAGCAGCCAAGATTTCGGGCGTAGCATTCAGTACTTC.

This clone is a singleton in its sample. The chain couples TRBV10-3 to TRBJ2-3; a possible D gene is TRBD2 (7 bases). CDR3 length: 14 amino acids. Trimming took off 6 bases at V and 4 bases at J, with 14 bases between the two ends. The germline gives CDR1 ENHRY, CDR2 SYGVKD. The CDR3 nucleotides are TGTGCCATCAGAGGGGGGGCGGCCCCAGATACGCAGTATTTT. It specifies CAIRGGAAPDTQYF.

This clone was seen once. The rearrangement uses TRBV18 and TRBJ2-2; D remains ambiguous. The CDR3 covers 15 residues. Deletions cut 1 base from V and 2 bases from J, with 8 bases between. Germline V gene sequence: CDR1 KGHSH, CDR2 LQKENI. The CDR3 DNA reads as TGTGCCAGCTCACCACTAACAGCTAACACCGGGGAGCTGTTTTTT. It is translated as CASSPLTANTGELFF.

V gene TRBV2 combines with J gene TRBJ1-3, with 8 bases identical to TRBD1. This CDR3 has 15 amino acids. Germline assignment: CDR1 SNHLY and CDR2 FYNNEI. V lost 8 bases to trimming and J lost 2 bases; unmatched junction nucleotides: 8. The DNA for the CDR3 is TGTGCCAGCTGCCTGGACAGGGCCGCTGGAAACACCATATATTTT. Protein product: CASCLDRAAGNTIYF.

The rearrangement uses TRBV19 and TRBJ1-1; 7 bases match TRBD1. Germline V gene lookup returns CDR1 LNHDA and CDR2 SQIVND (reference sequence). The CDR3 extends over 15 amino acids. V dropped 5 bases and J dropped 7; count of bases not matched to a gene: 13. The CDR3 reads CASSAGDSEGIEAFF. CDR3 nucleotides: TGTGCCAGTAGTGCGGGGGACAGCGAAGGCATTGAAGCTTTCTTT.

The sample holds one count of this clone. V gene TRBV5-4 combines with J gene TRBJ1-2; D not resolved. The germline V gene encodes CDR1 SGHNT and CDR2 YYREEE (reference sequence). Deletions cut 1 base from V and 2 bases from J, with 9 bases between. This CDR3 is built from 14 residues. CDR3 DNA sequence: TGTGCCAGCAGCTTGATCGACCCAAACTATGGCTACACCTTC. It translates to CASSLIDPNYGYTF.

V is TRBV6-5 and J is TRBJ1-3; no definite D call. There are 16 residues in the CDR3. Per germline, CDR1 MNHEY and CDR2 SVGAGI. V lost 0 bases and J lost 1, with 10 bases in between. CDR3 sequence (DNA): TGTGCCAGCAGTTACTCCCTTTTAAAGTCTGGAAACACCATATATTTT. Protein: CASSYSLLKSGNTIYF.

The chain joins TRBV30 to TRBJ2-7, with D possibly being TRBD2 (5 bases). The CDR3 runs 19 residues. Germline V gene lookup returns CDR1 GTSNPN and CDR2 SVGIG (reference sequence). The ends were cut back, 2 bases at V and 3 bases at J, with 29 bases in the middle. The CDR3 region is CAWSPGRPSRRPVGYEQYF. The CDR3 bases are TGTGCCTGGAGTCCTGGGAGACCGAGTCGACGTCCAGTAGGCTACGAGCAGTACTTC.

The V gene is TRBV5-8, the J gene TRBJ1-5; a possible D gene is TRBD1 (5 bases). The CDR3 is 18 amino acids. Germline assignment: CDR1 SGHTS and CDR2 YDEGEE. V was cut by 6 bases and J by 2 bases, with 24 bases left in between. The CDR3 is CASNPRAGGRSGNQPQHF. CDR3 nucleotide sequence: TGTGCCAGCAACCCCCGGGCGGGGGGAAGGTCCGGCAATCAGCCCCAGCATTTT. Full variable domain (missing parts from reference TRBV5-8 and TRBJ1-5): EAGVTQSPTHLIKTRGQQATLRCSPISGHTSVYWYQQALGLGLQFLLWYDEGEERNRGNFPPRFSGRQFPNYSSELNVNALELEDSALYLCASNPRAGGRSGNQPQHFGDGTRLSIL.